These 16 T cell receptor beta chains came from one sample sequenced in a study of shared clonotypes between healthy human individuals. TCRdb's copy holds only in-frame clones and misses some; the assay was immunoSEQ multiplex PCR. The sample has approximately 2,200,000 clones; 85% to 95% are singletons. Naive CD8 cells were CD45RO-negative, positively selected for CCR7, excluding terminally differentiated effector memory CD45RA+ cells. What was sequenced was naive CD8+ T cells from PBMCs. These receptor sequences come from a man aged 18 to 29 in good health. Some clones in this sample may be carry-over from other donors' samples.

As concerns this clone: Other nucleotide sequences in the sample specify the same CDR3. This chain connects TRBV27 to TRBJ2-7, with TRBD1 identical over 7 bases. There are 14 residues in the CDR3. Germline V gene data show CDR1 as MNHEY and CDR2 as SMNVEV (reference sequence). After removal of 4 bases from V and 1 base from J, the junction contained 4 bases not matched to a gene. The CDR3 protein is CASSSSDRSYEQYF. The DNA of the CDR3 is TGTGCCAGCAGTTCCTCGGACAGGTCCTACGAGCAGTACTTC.

CDR3 DNA sequence: TGTGCCACCACACCGAACCTCCGAAGGGAGACCCAGTACTTC. This gives the protein CATTPNLRRETQYF. The rearrangement links TRBV27 to TRBJ2-5; D gene ambiguous. V dropped 10 bases and J dropped 5 bases, with 20 bases sitting between them. CDR3 length: 14 residues. Germline V CDR1 and CDR2: MNHEY, SMNVEV (reference sequence).

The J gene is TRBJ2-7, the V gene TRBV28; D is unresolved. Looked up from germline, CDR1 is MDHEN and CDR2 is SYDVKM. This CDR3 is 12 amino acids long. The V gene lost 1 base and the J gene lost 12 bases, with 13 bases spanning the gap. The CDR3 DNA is TGTGCCAGCAGTTTATTTGCTACCCCTCGGTACTTC. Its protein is CASSLFATPRYF.

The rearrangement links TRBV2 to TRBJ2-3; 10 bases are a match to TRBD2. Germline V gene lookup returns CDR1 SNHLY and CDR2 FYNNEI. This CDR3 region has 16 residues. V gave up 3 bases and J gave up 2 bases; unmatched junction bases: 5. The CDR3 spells CASSELLAGVTDTQYF. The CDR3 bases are TGTGCCAGCAGTGAGCTTCTAGCGGGGGTCACAGATACGCAGTATTTT.

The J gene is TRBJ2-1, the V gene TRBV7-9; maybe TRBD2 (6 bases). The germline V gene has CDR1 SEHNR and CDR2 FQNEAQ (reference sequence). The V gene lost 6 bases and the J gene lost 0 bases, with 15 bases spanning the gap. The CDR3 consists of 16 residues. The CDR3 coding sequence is TGTGCCAGCAGGCCCGCTGGGGGAGGCTCCTACAATGAGCAGTTCTTC. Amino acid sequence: CASRPAGGGSYNEQFF.

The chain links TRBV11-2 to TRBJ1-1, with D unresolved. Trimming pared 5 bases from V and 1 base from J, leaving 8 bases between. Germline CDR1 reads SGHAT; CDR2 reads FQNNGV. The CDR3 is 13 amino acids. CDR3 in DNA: TGTGCCAGCAGCCCTATAGGGAACACTGAAGCTTTCTTT. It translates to CASSPIGNTEAFF.

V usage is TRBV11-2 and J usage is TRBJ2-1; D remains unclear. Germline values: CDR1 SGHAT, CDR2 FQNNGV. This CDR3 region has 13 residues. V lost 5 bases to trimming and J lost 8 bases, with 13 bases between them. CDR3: CASSLTFAHEQFF. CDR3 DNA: TGTGCCAGCAGCCTGACATTCGCCCATGAGCAGTTCTTC.

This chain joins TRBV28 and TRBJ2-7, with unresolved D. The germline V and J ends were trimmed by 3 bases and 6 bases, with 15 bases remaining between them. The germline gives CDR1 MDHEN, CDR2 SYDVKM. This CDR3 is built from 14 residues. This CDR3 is CASSFLLGPGEQYF. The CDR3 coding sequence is TGTGCCAGCAGTTTTCTTTTAGGGCCGGGCGAGCAGTACTTC.

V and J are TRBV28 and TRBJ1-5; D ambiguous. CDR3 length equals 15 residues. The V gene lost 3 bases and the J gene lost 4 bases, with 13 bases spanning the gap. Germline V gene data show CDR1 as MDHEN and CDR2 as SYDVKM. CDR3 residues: CASSLEGAGNQPQHF. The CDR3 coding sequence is TGTGCCAGCAGTTTGGAGGGCGCGGGGAATCAGCCCCAGCATTTT.

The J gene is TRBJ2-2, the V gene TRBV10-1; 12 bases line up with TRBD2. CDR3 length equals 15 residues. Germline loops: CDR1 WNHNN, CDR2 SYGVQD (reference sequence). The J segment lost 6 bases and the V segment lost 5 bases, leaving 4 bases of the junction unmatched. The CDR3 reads CASSNLAGGPGELFF. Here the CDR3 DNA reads TGCGCCAGCAGTAACCTAGCGGGGGGGCCCGGGGAGCTGTTTTTT.

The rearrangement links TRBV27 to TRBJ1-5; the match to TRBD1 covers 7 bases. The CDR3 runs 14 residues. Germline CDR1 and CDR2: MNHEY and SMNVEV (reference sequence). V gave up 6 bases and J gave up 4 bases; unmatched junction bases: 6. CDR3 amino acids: CASSEGQFNQPQHF. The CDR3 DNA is TGTGCCAGCAGCGAGGGACAGTTTAATCAGCCCCAGCATTTT.

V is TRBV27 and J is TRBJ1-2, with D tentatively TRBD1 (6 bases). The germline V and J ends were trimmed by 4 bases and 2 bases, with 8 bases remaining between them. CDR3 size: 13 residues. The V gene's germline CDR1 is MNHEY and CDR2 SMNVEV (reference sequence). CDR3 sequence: CASSSGVNYGYTF. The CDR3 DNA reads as TGTGCCAGCAGTTCAGGGGTGAACTATGGCTACACCTTC.

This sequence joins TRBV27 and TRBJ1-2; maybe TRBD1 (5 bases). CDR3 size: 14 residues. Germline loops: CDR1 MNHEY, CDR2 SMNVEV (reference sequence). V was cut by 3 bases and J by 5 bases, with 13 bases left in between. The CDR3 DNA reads TGTGCCAGCAGTTTGGGGGTGAACGATTATGGCTACACCTTC. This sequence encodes CASSLGVNDYGYTF.

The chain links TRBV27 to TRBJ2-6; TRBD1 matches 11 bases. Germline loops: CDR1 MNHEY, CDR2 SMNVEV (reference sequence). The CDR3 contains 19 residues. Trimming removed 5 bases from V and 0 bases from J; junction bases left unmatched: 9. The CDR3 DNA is TGTGCCAGCAGTCTCGGGACAGGGGGTACGGGCTCTGGGGCCAACGTCCTGACTTTC. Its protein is CASSLGTGGTGSGANVLTF.

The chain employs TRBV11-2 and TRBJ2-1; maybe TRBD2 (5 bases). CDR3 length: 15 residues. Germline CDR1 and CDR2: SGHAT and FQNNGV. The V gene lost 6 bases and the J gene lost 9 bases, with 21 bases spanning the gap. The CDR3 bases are TGTGCCAGCAGGACCGGACTCTCTCGCCTCCCTGAGCAGTTCTTC. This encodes CASRTGLSRLPEQFF.

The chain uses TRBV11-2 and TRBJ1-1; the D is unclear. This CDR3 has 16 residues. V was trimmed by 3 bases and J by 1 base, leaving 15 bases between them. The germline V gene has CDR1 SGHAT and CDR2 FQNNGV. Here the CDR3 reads CASSLSRLFANTEAFF. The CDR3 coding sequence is TGTGCCAGCAGCTTGTCCCGGCTTTTTGCGAACACTGAAGCTTTCTTT.